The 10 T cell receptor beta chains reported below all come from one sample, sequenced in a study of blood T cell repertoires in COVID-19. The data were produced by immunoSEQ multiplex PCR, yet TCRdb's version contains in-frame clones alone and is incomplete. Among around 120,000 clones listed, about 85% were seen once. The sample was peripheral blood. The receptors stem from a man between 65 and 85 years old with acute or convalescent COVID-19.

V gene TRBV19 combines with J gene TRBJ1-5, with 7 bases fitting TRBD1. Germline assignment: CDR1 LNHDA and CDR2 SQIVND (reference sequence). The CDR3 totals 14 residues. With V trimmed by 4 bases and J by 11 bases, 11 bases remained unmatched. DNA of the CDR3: TGTGCCAGTAGTACCGGGACAGCCACCGTAACCCAGCATTTT. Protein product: CASSTGTATVTQHF.

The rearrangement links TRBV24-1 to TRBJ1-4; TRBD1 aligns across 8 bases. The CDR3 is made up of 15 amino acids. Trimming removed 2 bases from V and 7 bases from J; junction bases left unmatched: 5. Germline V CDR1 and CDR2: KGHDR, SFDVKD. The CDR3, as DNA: TGTGCCACCAGTGATTCCAGGGGGCCCGGTGAAAAACTGTTTTTT. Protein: CATSDSRGPGEKLFF.

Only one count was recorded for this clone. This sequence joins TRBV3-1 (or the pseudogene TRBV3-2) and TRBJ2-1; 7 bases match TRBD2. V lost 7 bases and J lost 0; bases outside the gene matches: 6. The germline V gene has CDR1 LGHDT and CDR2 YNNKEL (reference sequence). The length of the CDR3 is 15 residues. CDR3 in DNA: TGTGCCAGCACCCGCGGGAGCTACTCCTACAATGAGCAGTTCTTC. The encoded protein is CASTRGSYSYNEQFF.

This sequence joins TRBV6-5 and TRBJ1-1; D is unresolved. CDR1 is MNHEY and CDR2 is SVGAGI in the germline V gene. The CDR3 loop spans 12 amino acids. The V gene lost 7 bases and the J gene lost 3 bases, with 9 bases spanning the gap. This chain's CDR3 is CASNRGDTEAFF. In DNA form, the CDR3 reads TGTGCCAGCAACCGGGGTGACACTGAAGCTTTCTTT.

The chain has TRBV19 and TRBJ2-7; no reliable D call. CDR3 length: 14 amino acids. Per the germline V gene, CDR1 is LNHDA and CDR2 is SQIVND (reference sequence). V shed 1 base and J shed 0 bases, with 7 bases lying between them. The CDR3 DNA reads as TGTGCCAGTAGTATAGGCGGTAGCTCCTACGAGCAGTACTTC. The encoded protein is CASSIGGSSYEQYF.

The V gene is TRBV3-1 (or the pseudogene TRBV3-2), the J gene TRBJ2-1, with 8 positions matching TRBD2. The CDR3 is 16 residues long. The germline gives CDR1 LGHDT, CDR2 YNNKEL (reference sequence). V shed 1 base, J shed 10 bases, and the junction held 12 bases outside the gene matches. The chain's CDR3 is CASSQGGLGGSYEQFF. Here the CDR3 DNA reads TGTGCCAGCAGCCAAGGGGGACTAGGAGGGAGTTACGAGCAGTTCTTC.

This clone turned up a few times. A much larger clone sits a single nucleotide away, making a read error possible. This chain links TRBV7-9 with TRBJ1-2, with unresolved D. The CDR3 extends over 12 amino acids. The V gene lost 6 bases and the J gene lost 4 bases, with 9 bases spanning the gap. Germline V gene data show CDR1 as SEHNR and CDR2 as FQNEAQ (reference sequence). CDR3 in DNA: TGTGCCAGCAGTGAGGAGAGCTATGGCTACACCTTC. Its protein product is CASSEESYGYTF.

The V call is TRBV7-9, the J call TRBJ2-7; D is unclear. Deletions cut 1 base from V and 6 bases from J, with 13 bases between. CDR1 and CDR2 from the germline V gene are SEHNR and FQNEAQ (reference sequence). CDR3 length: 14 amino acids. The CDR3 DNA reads TGTGCCAGCAGCTTAGGCATGCGTTCGGGCGAGCAGTACTTC. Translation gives CASSLGMRSGEQYF.

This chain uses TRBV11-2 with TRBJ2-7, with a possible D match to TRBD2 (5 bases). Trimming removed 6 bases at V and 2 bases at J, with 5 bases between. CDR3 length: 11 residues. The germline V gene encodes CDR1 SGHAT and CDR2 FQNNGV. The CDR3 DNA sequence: TGTGCCAGCAGGAGGGCCTACGAGCAGTACTTC. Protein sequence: CASRRAYEQYF. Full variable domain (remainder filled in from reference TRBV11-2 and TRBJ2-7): EAGVAQSPRYKIIEKRQSVAFWCNPISGHATLYWYQQILGQGPKLLIQFQNNGVVDDSQLPKDRFSAERLKGVDSTLKIQPAKLEDSAVYLCASRRAYEQYFGPGTRLTVT.

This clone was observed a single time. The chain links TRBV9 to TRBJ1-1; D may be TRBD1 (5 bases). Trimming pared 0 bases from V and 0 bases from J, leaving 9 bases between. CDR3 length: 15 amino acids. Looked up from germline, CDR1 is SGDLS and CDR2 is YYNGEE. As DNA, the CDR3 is TGTGCCAGCAGCGTAGTTGAGACAGTGAACACTGAAGCTTTCTTT. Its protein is CASSVVETVNTEAFF. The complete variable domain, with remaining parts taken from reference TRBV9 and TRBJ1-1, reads DSGVTQTPKHLITATGQRVTLRCSPRSGDLSVYWYQQSLDQGLQFLIQYYNGEERAKGNILERFSAQQFPDLHSELNLSSLELGDSALYFCASSVVETVNTEAFFGQGTRLTVV.